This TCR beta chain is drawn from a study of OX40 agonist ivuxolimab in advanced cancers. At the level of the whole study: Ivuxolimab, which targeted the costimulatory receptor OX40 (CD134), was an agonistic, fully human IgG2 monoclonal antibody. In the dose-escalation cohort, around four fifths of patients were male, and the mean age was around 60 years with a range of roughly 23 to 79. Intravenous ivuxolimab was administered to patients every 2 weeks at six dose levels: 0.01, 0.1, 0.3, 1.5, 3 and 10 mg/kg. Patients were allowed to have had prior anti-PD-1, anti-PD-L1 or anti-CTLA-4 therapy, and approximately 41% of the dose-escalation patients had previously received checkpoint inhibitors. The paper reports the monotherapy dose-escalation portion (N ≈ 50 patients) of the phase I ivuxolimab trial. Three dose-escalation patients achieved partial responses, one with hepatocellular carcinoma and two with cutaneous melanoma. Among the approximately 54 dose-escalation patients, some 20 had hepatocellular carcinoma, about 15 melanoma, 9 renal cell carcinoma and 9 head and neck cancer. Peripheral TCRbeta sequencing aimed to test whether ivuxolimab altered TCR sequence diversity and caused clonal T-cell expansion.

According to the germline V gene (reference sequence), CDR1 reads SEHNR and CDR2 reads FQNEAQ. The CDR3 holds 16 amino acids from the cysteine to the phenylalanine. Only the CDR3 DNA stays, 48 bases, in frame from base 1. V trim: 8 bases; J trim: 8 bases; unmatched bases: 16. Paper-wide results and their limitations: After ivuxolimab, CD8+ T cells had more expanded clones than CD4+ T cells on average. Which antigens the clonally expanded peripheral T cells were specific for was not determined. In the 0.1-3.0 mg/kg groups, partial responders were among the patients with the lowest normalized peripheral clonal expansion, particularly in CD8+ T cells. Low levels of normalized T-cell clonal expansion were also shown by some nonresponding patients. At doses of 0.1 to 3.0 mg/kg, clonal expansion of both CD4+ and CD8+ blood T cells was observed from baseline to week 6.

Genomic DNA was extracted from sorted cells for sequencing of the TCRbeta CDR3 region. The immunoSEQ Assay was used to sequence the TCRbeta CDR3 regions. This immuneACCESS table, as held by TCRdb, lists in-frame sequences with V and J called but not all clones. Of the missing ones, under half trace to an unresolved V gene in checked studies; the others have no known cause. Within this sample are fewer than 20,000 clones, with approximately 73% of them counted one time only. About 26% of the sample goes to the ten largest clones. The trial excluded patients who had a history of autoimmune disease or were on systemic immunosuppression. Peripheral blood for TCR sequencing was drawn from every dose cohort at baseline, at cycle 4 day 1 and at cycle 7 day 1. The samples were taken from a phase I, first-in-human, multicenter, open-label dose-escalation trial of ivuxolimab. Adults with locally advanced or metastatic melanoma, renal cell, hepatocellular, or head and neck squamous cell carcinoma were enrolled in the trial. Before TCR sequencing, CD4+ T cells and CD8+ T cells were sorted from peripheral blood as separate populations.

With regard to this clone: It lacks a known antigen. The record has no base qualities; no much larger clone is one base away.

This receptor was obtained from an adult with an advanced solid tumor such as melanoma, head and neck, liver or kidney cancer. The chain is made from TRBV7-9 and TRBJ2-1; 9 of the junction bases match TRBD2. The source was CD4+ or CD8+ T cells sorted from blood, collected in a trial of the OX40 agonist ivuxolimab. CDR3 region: CASDVAGVAPFDEQFF. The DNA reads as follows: TGTGCCAGCGACGTAGCGGGAGTTGCCCCGTTTGATGAGCAGTTCTTC.